This T cell receptor beta chain was recorded in a study of T cell repertoires in aging, cancer and after chemotherapy. Study results and caveats: The repertoire data cannot show anything about immunological memory following chemotherapy. Healthy donors lost TCR diversity with age mainly through richness, cancer patients through richness and evenness. Across the chemotherapy interval, each cancer cohort showed higher median generation probability, suggesting thymic rebound.

CDR1 is LNHDA and CDR2 is SQIVND in the germline V gene (reference sequence). The CDR3 totals 15 residues. Trimming took 6 bases from V and 8 from J; bases not matched to a gene: 10. Multiplex touch-down PCR with TRB-A/B primers amplified rearranged V-D-J TRB sequences. One entry per CDR3 protein results from TCRdb running MiXCR on the multiplex PCR reads. The sample has about 450 distinct CDR3 sequences; 30% to 40% are singletons. Amplification of TCR beta used genomic DNA extracted from peripheral blood. Remarks on this clonotype: Its antigen is not identified.

The rearrangement links TRBV19 to TRBJ1-4; TRBD1 matches 9 bases. Specimen: blood. The clonotype was recovered from a human donor in good health. CDR3 bases: TGTGCCAGTAGACTCACAGGGGGCCCGGTGGAAAAACTGTTTTTT. This encodes CASRLTGGPVEKLFF.